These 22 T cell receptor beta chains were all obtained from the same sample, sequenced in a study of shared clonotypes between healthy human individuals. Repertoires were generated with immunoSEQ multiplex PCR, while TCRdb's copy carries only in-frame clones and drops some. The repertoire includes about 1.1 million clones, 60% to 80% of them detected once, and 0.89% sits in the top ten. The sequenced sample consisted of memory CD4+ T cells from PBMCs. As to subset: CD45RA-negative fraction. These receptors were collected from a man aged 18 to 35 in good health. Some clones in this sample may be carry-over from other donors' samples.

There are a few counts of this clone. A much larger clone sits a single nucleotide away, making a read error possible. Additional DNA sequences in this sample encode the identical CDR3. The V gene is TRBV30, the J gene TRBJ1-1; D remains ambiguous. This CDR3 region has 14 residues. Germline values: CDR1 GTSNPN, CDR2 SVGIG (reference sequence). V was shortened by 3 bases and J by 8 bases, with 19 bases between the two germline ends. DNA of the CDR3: TGTGCCTGGAGGGACTCGCCGGCGGGCACCGAAGCTTTCTTT. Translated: CAWRDSPAGTEAFF.

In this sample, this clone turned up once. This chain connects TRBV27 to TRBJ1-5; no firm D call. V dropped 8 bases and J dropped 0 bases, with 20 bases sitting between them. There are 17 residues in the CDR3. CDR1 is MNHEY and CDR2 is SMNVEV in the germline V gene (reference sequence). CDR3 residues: CASSLKPPGISNQPQHF. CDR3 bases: TGTGCCAGCTCCCTAAAGCCTCCAGGTATTAGCAATCAGCCCCAGCATTTT.

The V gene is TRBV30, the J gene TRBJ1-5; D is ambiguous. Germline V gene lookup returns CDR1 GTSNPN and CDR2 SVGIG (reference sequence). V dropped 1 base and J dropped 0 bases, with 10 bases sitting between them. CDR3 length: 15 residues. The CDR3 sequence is CAWSATTVSNQPQHF. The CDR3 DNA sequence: TGTGCCTGGAGTGCAACGACCGTTAGCAATCAGCCCCAGCATTTT.

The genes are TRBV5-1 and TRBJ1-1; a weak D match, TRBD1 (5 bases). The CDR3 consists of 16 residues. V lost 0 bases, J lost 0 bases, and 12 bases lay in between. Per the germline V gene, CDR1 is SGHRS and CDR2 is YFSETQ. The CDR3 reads CASSLASGGMNTEAFF. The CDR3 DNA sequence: TGCGCCAGCAGCTTGGCGTCTGGGGGGATGAACACTGAAGCTTTCTTT.

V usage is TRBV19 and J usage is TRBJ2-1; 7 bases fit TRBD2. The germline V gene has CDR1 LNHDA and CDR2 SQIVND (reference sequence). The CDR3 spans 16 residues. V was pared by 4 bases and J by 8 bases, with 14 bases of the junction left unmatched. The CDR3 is CASSTREYPLSDEQFF. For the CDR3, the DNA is TGTGCCAGTAGTACGCGGGAGTATCCCTTATCTGATGAGCAGTTCTTC.

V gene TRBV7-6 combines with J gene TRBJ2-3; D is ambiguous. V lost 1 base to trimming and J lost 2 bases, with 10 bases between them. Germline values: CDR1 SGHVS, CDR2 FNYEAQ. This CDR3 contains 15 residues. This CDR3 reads CASSLVIGFTDTQYF. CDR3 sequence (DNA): TGTGCCAGCAGCTTAGTCATAGGGTTCACAGATACGCAGTATTTT.

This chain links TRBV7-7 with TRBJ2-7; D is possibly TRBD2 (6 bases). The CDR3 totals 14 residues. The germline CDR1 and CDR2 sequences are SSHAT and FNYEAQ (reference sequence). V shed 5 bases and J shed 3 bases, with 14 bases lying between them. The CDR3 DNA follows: TGTGCCAGCAGCGCCAGACTAGTTTACTACGAGCAGTACTTC. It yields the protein CASSARLVYYEQYF.

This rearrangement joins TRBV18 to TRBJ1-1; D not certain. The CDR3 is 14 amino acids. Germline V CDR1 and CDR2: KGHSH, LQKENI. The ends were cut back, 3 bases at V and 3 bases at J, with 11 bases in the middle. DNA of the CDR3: TGTGCCAGCTCACCCCTGTGGGATGACACTGAAGCTTTCTTT. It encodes CASSPLWDDTEAFF.

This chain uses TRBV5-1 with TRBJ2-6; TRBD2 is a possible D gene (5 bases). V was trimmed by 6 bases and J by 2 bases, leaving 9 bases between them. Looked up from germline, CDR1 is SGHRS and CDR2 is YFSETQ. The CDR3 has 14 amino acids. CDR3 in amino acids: CASNGETGANVLTF. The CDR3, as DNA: TGCGCCAGCAATGGGGAGACTGGGGCCAACGTCCTGACTTTC.

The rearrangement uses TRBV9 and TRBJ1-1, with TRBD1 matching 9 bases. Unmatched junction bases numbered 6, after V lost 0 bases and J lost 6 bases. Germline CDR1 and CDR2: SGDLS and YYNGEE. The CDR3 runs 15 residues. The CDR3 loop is CASSVGGQGGSEAFF. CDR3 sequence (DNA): TGTGCCAGCAGCGTAGGGGGACAGGGCGGCTCTGAAGCTTTCTTT.

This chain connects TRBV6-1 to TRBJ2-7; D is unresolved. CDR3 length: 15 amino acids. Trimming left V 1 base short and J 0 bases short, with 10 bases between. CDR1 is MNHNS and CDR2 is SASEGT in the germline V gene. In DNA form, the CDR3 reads TGTGCCAGCAGTGAAGTGGGATTGAGCTCCTACGAGCAGTACTTC. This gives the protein CASSEVGLSSYEQYF.

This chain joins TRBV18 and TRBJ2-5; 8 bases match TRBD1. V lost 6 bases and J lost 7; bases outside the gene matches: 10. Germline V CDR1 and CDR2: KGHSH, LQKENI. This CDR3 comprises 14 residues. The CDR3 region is CASSPGQAVTTQYF. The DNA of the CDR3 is TGTGCCAGCTCCCCGGGACAGGCGGTCACGACCCAGTACTTC.

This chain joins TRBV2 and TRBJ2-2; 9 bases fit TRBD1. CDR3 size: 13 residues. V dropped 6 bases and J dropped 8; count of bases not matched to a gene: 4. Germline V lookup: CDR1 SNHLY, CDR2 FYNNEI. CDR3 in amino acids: CASRGTGFGELFF. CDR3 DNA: TGTGCCAGCAGGGGGACAGGGTTTGGGGAGCTGTTTTTT. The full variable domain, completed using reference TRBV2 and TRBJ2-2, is EPEVTQTPSHQVTQMGQEVILRCVPISNHLYFYWYRQILGQKVEFLVSFYNNEISEKSEIFDDQFSVERPDGSNFTLKIRSTKLEDSAMYFCASRGTGFGELFFGEGSRLTVL.

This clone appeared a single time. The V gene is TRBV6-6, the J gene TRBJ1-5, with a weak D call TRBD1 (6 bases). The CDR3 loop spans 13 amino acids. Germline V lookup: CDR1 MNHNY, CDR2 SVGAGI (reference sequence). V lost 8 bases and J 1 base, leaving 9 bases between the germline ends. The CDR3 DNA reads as TGTGCCAGCTCCAGGGGCAGCAATCAGCCCCAGCATTTT. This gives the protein CASSRGSNQPQHF.

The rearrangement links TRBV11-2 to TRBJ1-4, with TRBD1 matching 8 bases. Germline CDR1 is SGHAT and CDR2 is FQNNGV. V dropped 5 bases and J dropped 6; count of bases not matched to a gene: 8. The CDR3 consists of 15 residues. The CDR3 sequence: CASSRTQGEYEKLFF. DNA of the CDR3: TGTGCCAGCAGCCGCACACAGGGGGAATATGAAAAACTGTTTTTT.

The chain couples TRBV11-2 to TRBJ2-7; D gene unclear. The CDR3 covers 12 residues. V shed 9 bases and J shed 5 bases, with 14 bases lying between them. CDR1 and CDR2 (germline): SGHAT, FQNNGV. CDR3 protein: CASMIYANEQYF. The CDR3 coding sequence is TGTGCCAGTATGATCTATGCGAACGAGCAGTACTTC.

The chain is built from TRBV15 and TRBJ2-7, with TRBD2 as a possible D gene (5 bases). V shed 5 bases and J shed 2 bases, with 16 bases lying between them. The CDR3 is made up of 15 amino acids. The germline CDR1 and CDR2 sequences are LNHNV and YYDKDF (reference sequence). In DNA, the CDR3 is TGTGCCACCAGCGGCGGACTGCTGAGGCCCTACGAGCAGTACTTC. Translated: CATSGGLLRPYEQYF.

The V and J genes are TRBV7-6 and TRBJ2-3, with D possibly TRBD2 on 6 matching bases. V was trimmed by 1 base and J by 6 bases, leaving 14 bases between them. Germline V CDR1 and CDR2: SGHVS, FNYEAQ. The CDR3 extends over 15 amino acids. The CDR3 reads CASSLGAGRPDTQYF. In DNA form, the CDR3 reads TGTGCCAGCAGCTTAGGGGCGGGACGTCCGGATACGCAGTATTTT. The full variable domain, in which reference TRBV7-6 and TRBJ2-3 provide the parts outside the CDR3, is GAGVSQSPRYKVTKRGQDVALRCDPISGHVSLYWYRQALGQGPEFLTYFNYEAQQDKSGLPNDRFSAERPEGSISTLTIQRTEQRDSAMYRCASSLGAGRPDTQYFGPGTRLTVL.

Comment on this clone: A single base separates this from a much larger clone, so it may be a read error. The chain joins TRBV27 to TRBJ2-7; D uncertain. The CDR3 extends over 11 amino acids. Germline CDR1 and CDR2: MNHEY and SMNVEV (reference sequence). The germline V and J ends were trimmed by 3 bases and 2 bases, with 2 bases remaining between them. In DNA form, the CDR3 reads TGTGCCAGCAGTTTCGCCTACGAGCAGTACTTC. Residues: CASSFAYEQYF.

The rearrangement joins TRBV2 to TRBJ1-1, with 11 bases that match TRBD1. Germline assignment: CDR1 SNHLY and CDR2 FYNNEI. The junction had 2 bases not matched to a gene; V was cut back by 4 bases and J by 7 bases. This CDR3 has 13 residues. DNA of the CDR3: TGTGCCAGCAGTGGGGACAGGGGGATTGAAGCTTTCTTT. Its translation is CASSGDRGIEAFF.

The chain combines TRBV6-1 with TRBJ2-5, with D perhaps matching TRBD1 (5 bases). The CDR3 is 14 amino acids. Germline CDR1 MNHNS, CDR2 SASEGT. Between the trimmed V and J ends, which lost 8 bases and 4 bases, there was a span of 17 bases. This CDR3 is CASDAGQRGETQYF. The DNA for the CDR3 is TGTGCCAGCGACGCAGGGCAAAGAGGAGAGACCCAGTACTTC.

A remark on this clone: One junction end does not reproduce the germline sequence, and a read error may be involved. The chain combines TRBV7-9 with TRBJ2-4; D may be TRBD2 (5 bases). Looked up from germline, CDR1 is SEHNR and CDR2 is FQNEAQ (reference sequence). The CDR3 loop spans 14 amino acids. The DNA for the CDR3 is TGTGCCAGCAGCCCCATCCGGGAATCTGTAACCGGGGTCTTC. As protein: CASSPIRESVTGVF.